These 26 T cell receptor beta chains were all obtained from the same sample, sequenced in a study of early T cells in non-severe SARS-CoV-2 infection. MiXCR was run by TCRdb on the 5' RACE reads, yielding one entry per CDR3 protein. The sample records tens of thousands of distinct CDR3 sequences, less than 15% being singletons. What was sequenced was whole blood. These receptors originate from an adult who was a healthcare worker with PCR-confirmed SARS-CoV-2 infection or an uninfected control (not recorded which).

This clonotype has a handful of counts. The chain carries TRBV11-1 and TRBJ1-3; D perhaps matches TRBD1 (6 bases). The length of the CDR3 is 14 residues. Germline V CDR1 and CDR2: SGHAT, FQDESV (reference sequence). The V end was cut by 3 bases, the J end by 4 bases, with 10 bases between. The CDR3 coding sequence is TGTGCCAGCAGCTTGACAGGATTCGGAAACACCATATATTTT. This sequence encodes CASSLTGFGNTIYF.

The chain is built from TRBV5-1 and TRBJ1-1; a possible D gene is TRBD1 (6 bases). Germline V gives CDR1 SGHRS, CDR2 YFSETQ. The CDR3 contains 16 residues. Trimming shortened V by 4 bases and J by 2 bases, and 18 bases separated the two germline ends. CDR3 protein: CASSGSGTPYNTEAFF. Written as DNA, the CDR3 is TGCGCCAGCAGCGGATCCGGGACACCTTATAACACTGAAGCTTTCTTT. The complete variable domain, with remaining parts taken from reference TRBV5-1 and TRBJ1-1, reads KAGVTQTPRYLIKTRGQQVTLSCSPISGHRSVSWYQQTPGQGLQFLFEYFSETQRNKGNFPGRFSGRQFSNSRSEMNVSTLELGDSALYLCASSGSGTPYNTEAFFGQGTRLTVV.

The J gene is TRBJ2-1, the V gene TRBV28; TRBD1 matches at 7 bases. Germline V lookup: CDR1 MDHEN, CDR2 SYDVKM. CDR3 size: 18 residues. J was trimmed by 2 bases and V by 2 bases; bases with no gene match: 12. The CDR3 loop is CASSLGPPYRGPYNEQFF. The CDR3 bases are TGTGCCAGCAGTTTAGGCCCCCCTTACAGGGGACCCTACAATGAGCAGTTCTTC.

The sample holds a few counts of this clonotype. The chain employs TRBV11-2 and TRBJ2-1, with D unresolved. Trimming removed 5 bases from V and 7 bases from J, with 9 bases in between. Germline V gives CDR1 SGHAT, CDR2 FQNNGV. The CDR3 extends over 12 amino acids. CDR3 in amino acids: CASSLHGNEQFF. DNA for the CDR3: TGTGCCAGCAGCCTCCATGGGAATGAGCAGTTCTTC.

This clonotype was seen more than once but under ten times. The V call is TRBV10-2, the J call TRBJ2-3, with 8 bases that match TRBD2. The V gene end was trimmed by 7 bases and the J gene end by 2 bases; junction bases not matched to a gene: 2. The CDR3 totals 13 residues. Germline lookup yields CDR1 WSHSY and CDR2 SAAADI. The chain's CDR3 is CASTGGSTDTQYF. The CDR3 bases are TGCGCCAGCACGGGAGGGTCCACAGATACGCAGTATTTT.

Many counts were recorded for this clonotype. The V gene is TRBV16, the J gene TRBJ1-5; the D is unclear. The CDR3 runs to 18 residues. Germline values: CDR1 KGHSY, CDR2 FQNENV. V lost 0 bases and J 2 bases, leaving 17 bases between the germline ends. CDR3: CASSQSGLGIVGNQPQHF. DNA for the CDR3: TGTGCCAGCAGCCAATCAGGATTAGGTATCGTGGGCAATCAGCCCCAGCATTTT. Complete variable domain (other parts from reference TRBV16 and TRBJ1-5): GEEVAQTPKHLVRGEGQKAKLYCAPIKGHSYVFWYQQVLKNEFKFLISFQNENVFDETGMPKERFSAKCLPNSPCSLEIQATKLEDSAVYFCASSQSGLGIVGNQPQHFGDGTRLSIL.

This clonotype appeared many times. Written as DNA, the CDR3 is TGTGCCAGCAGTTCCCGACTCAACGCGAACACCGGGGAGCTGTTTTTT. It translates to CASSSRLNANTGELFF. The V gene is TRBV6-6, the J gene TRBJ2-2, with D uncertain. This CDR3 region has 16 residues. V lost 4 bases, J lost 0 bases, and 12 bases lay in between. Germline V gene lookup returns CDR1 MNHNY and CDR2 SVGAGI (reference sequence).

This clonotype was recorded many times. The chain employs TRBV6-1 and TRBJ2-7; the D is unclear. Germline V gene sequence: CDR1 MNHNS, CDR2 SASEGT. With 8 bases removed from V and 1 base from J, the gap between germline ends came to 12 bases. This CDR3 region has 13 residues. The CDR3 spells CASAVTISYEQYF. The CDR3 DNA is TGTGCCAGCGCTGTGACAATTTCCTACGAGCAGTACTTC.

The genes are TRBV29-1 and TRBJ2-7, with a weak D call TRBD2 (6 bases). This CDR3 region has 12 residues. Germline CDR1 SQVTM, CDR2 ANQGSEA. V lost 6 bases and J lost 0, with 9 bases in between. CDR3 residues: CSVRAGSYEQYF. In nucleotides, the CDR3 is TGCAGCGTGCGAGCGGGCTCCTACGAGCAGTACTTC.

This clonotype was detected ten times or more. The chain carries TRBV10-3 and TRBJ2-3; D may be TRBD2 (6 bases). Trimming took off 10 bases at V and 0 bases at J, with 14 bases between the two ends. Germline V gives CDR1 ENHRY, CDR2 SYGVKD. The CDR3 covers 14 residues. The CDR3 loop is CATQIAASTDTQYF. The CDR3 bases are TGTGCCACTCAAATAGCGGCTAGCACAGATACGCAGTATTTT.

The rearrangement joins TRBV29-1 to TRBJ1-2; D is unclear. Germline CDR1 and CDR2: SQVTM and ANQGSEA. Between the trimmed V and J ends, which lost 6 bases and 8 bases, there was a span of 16 bases. There are 12 residues in the CDR3. For the CDR3, the DNA is TGCAGCGTACGTAGGCGGAGCTCGGGCTACACCTTC. It is translated as CSVRRRSSGYTF.

The rearrangement joins TRBV11-2 to TRBJ2-7, with D maybe TRBD2 (5 bases). Looked up from germline, CDR1 is SGHAT and CDR2 is FQNNGV. The CDR3 spans 14 residues. Between the trimmed V and J ends, which lost 0 bases and 4 bases, there was a span of 10 bases. Written as DNA, the CDR3 is TGTGCCAGCAGCTTAGATGTGACTACGTACGAGCAGTACTTC. Translating gives CASSLDVTTYEQYF.

This chain connects TRBV20-1 to TRBJ2-6; D is ambiguous. The germline V gene encodes CDR1 DFQATT and CDR2 SNEGSKA (reference sequence). V shed 0 bases and J shed 1 base, with 10 bases lying between them. This CDR3 has 16 amino acids. The CDR3 DNA is TGCAGTGCTAGAGACCAAAGGTCTTCTGGGGCCAACGTCCTGACTTTC. Protein sequence: CSARDQRSSGANVLTF.

This clonotype was observed many times. The V gene is TRBV7-2, the J gene TRBJ2-7; D unresolved. The CDR3 is made up of 13 amino acids. The germline gives CDR1 SGHTA, CDR2 FQGNSA. V was pared by 1 base and J by 4 bases, with 8 bases between. The CDR3 DNA sequence: TGTGCCAGCAGCTTAGATCGGAAGTACGAGCAGTACTTC. It is translated as CASSLDRKYEQYF.

This clonotype was counted between two and nine times. The chain carries TRBV2 and TRBJ2-7; 9 nucleotides match TRBD1. CDR3 length: 14 amino acids. Trimming cost V 7 bases and J 5 bases; bases outside gene matches: 9. Germline V gene data show CDR1 as SNHLY and CDR2 as FYNNEI. The CDR3 is CASTAGTGFDEQYF. Here the CDR3 DNA reads TGTGCCAGCACCGCCGGGACAGGGTTCGACGAGCAGTACTTC. Full variable domain (outside the CDR3, taken from reference TRBV2 and TRBJ2-7): EPEVTQTPSHQVTQMGQEVILRCVPISNHLYFYWYRQILGQKVEFLVSFYNNEISEKSEIFDDQFSVERPDGSNFTLKIRSTKLEDSAMYFCASTAGTGFDEQYFGPGTRLTVT.

The chain recombines TRBV18 with TRBJ2-1; 10 bases are a match to TRBD1. Germline V gives CDR1 KGHSH, CDR2 LQKENI. V lost 3 bases to trimming and J lost 5 bases; unmatched junction nucleotides: 4. This CDR3 has 15 amino acids. The CDR3: CASSPGTGVDNEQFF. The CDR3 coding sequence is TGTGCCAGCTCACCCGGGACAGGGGTTGACAATGAGCAGTTCTTC. Based on the CDR3 plus reference TRBV18 and TRBJ2-1, the full variable domain is NAGVMQNPRHLVRRRGQEARLRCSPMKGHSHVYWYRQLPEEGLKFMVYLQKENIIDESGMPKERFSAEFPKEGPSILRIQQVVRGDSAAYFCASSPGTGVDNEQFFGPGTRLTVL.

This clonotype was seen many times. The chain links TRBV11-2 to TRBJ2-5, with D hard to call. The V end was cut by 5 bases, the J end by 5 bases, with 6 bases between. The CDR3 contains 11 residues. The germline V gene has CDR1 SGHAT and CDR2 FQNNGV. CDR3 nucleotide sequence: TGTGCCAGCAGCCGAGTGGAGACCCAGTACTTC. Translated: CASSRVETQYF.

The chain joins TRBV28 to TRBJ1-5; D is perhaps TRBD1 (6 bases). Trimming took off 2 bases at V and 10 bases at J, with 15 bases between the two ends. The CDR3 totals 14 residues. Germline V gene sequence: CDR1 MDHEN, CDR2 SYDVKM. The CDR3 loop reads CASSLGQGIPPQHF. In nucleotides, the CDR3 is TGTGCCAGCAGTTTAGGGCAGGGGATTCCCCCCCAGCATTTT.

This chain connects TRBV2 to TRBJ2-5, with D maybe TRBD1 (6 bases). The CDR3 contains 14 residues. Germline V gene lookup returns CDR1 SNHLY and CDR2 FYNNEI. V lost 3 bases and J 2 bases, leaving 10 bases between the germline ends. The CDR3 coding sequence is TGTGCCAGCAGTGATCCAGGGGCGCAAGAGACCCAGTACTTC. The encoded protein is CASSDPGAQETQYF.

V usage is TRBV28 and J usage is TRBJ2-7, with TRBD2 as a possible D gene (5 bases). V was pared by 6 bases and J by 5 bases, with 17 bases between. CDR3 length: 14 residues. The germline V gene has CDR1 MDHEN and CDR2 SYDVKM. CDR3 DNA sequence: TGTGCCAGCAGCCTCCCGGGGAGAGGGAACGAGCAGTACTTC. It is translated as CASSLPGRGNEQYF. The full variable domain, its missing parts supplied by reference TRBV28 and TRBJ2-7, is DVKVTQSSRYLVKRTGEKVFLECVQDMDHENMFWYRQDPGLGLRLIYFSYDVKMKEKGDIPEGYSVSREKKERFSLILESASTNQTSMYLCASSLPGRGNEQYFGPGTRLTVT.

This chain connects TRBV9 to TRBJ1-3, with D uncertain. The germline gives CDR1 SGDLS, CDR2 YYNGEE. This CDR3 region has 11 residues. V lost 7 bases to trimming and J lost 2 bases, with 4 bases between them. CDR3 protein: CASGTGNTIYF. CDR3 in DNA: TGTGCCAGCGGGACTGGAAACACCATATATTTT.

The chain has TRBV6-2 or TRBV6-3 and TRBJ2-1; 8 bases are a match to TRBD1. This CDR3 spans 17 amino acids. The V segment lost 2 bases and the J segment 5 bases; nucleotides outside the gene matches: 11. CDR1 MNHEY and CDR2 SVGEGT come from the germline V gene. CDR3 DNA sequence: TGTGCCAGCAGTTACCCCATCGGGACAGGCCGAAACAATGAGCAGTTCTTC. The encoded protein is CASSYPIGTGRNNEQFF.

This rearrangement joins TRBV28 to TRBJ1-1; the D is unclear. The CDR3 length is 14 residues. Trimming pared 6 bases from V and 1 base from J, leaving 12 bases between. The germline CDR1 and CDR2 sequences are MDHEN and SYDVKM. CDR3 sequence: CASSSPAANTEAFF. CDR3 nucleotides: TGTGCCAGCAGCTCCCCGGCGGCGAACACTGAAGCTTTCTTT.

This clonotype was seen only a few times. The chain is built from TRBV19 and TRBJ1-2; TRBD1 agrees at 9 bases. CDR3 length equals 16 residues. Germline trimming cut 5 bases from V and 1 base from J; bases unmatched to any gene: 8. Germline-derived CDR1 and CDR2 are LNHDA and SQIVND (reference sequence). The CDR3 reads CASSRNSGQGNYGYTF. The CDR3 DNA reads TGTGCCAGTAGTCGCAACTCGGGACAGGGTAACTATGGCTACACCTTC.

This clonotype was counted between two and nine times. The gene calls are TRBV20-1 and TRBJ2-5, with 7 bases that match TRBD2. The germline V gene has CDR1 DFQATT and CDR2 SNEGSKA (reference sequence). The CDR3 spans 14 residues. Unmatched junction bases numbered 15, after V lost 5 bases and J lost 9 bases. CDR3 coding DNA: TGCAGTGCTTCAGGACTAGACAATAGTGGGCCCCAGTACTTC. This translates into CSASGLDNSGPQYF.

In the case of this clonotype: A junction end diverges from the germline sequence, so it may reflect a read error. CDR3 sequence reads: CASSSGNF. The CDR3 bases are TGTGCCAGCAGCAGTGGGAACTTC. The chain uses TRBV11-2 and TRBJ2-7, with D unclear. The CDR3 has 8 amino acids. In germline, CDR1 is SGHAT, CDR2 FQNNGV.